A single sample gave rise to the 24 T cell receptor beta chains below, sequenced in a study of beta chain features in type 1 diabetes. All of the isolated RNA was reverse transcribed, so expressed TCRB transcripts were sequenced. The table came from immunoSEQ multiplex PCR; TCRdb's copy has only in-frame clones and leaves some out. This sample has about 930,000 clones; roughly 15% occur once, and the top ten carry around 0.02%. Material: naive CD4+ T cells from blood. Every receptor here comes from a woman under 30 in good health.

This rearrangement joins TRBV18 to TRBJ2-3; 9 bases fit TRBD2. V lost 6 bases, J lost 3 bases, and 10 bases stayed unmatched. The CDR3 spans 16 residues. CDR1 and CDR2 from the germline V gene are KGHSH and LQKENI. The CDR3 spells CASSRVRTSATDTQYF. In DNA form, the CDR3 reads TGTGCCAGCTCCCGGGTTCGGACTAGCGCTACAGATACGCAGTATTTT.

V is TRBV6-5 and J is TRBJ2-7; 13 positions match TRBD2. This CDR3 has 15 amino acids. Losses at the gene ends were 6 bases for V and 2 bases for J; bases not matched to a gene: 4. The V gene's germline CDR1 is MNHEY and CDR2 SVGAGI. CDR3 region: CASRVGTSGTYEQYF. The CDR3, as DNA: TGTGCCAGCAGGGTCGGGACTAGCGGGACCTACGAGCAGTACTTC.

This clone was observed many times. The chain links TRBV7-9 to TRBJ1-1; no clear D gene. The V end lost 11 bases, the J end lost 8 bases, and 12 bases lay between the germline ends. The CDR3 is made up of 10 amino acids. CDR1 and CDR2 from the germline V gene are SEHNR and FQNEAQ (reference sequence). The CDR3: CAAPGDEAFF. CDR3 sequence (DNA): TGTGCCGCACCGGGAGACGAAGCTTTCTTT.

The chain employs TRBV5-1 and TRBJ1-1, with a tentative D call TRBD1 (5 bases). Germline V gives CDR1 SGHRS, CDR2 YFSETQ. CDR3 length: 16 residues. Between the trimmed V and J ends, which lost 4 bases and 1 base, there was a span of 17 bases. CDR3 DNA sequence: TGCGCCAGCAGCCTTCGATTCCCGGGGGGGAACACTGAAGCTTTCTTT. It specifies CASSLRFPGGNTEAFF.

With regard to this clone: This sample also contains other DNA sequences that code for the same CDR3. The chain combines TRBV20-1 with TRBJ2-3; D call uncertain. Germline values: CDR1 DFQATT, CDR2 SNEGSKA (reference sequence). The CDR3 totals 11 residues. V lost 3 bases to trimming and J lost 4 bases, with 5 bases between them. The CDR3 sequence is CSASFPDTQYF. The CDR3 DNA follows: TGCAGTGCTAGCTTTCCAGATACGCAGTATTTT.

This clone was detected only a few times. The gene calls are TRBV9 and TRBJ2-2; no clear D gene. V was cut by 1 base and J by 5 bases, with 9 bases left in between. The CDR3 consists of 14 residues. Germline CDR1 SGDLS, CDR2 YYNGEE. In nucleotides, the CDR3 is TGTGCCAGCAGCGTATTCTCGGAGACCGGGGAGCTGTTTTTT. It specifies CASSVFSETGELFF.

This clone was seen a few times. The CDR3 nucleotides read TGTGCCAGCAGTTACCGACGGGGGTACGCTGAAGCTTTCTTT. Protein sequence: CASSYRRGYAEAFF. The rearrangement links TRBV6-5 to TRBJ1-1; possibly TRBD1 for D (5 bases). V was pared by 2 bases and J by 6 bases, with 13 bases between. The CDR3 runs 14 residues. CDR1 MNHEY and CDR2 SVGAGI come from the germline V gene.

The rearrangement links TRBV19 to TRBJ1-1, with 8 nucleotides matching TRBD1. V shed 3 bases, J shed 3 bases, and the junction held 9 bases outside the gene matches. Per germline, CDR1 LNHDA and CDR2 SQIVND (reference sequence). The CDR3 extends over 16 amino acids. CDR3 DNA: TGTGCCAGTAGTATTTCAGGGGGCCGATTCGACACTGAAGCTTTCTTT. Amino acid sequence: CASSISGGRFDTEAFF.

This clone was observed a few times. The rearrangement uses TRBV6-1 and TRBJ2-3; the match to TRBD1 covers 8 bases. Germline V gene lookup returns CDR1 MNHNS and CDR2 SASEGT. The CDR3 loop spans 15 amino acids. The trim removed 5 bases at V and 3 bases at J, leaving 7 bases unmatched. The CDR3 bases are TGTGCCAGCAGTTCAGGGGGCGAGTGGACAGATACGCAGTATTTT. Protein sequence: CASSSGGEWTDTQYF.

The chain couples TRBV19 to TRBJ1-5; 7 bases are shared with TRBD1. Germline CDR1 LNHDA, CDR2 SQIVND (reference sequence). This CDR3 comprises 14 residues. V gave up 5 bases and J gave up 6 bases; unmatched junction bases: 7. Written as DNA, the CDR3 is TGTGCCAGTAGTGCAGGGGGAGGTATTCAGCCCCAGCATTTT. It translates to CASSAGGGIQPQHF.

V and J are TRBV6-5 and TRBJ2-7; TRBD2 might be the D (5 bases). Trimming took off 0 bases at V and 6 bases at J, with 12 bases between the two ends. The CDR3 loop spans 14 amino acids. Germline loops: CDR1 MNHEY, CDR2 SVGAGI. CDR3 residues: CASSYSIWGAEQYF. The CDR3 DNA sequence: TGTGCCAGCAGTTACTCGATCTGGGGAGCCGAGCAGTACTTC.

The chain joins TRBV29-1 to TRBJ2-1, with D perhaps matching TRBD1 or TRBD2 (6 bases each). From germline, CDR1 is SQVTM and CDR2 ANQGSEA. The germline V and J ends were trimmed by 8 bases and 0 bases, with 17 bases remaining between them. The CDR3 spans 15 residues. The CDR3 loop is CSTMGGYLSYNEQFF. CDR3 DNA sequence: TGCAGCACGATGGGGGGCTACCTCTCCTACAATGAGCAGTTCTTC.

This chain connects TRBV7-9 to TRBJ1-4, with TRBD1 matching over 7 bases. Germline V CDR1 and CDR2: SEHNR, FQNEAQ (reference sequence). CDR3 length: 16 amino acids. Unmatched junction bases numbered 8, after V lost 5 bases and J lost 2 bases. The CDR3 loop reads CASSQLTGTTNEKLFF. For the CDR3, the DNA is TGTGCCAGCAGCCAACTGACAGGGACGACTAATGAAAAACTGTTTTTT. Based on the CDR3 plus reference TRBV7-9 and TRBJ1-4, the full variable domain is DTGVSQNPRHKITKRGQNVTFRCDPISEHNRLYWYRQTLGQGPEFLTYFQNEAQLEKSRLLSDRFSAERPKGSFSTLEIQRTEQGDSAMYLCASSQLTGTTNEKLFFGSGTQLSVL.

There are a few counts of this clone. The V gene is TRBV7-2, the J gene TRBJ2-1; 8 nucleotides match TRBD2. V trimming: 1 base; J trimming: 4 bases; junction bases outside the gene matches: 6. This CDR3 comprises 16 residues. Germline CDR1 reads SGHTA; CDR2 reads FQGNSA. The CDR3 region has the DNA TGTGCCAGCAGCTTAGACTTCCCGGGGGGGTACAATGAGCAGTTCTTC. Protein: CASSLDFPGGYNEQFF.

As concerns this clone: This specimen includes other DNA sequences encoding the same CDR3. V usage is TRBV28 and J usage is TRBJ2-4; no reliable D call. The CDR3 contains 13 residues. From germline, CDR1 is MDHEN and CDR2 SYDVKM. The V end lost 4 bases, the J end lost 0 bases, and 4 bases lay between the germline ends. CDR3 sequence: CASSSLAKNIQYF. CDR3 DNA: TGTGCCAGCAGTTCCCTAGCCAAAAACATTCAGTACTTC.

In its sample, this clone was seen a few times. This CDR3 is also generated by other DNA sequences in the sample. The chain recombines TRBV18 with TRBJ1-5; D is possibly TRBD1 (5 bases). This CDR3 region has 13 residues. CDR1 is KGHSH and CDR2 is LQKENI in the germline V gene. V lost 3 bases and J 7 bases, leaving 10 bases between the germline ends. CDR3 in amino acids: CASSPGRDQPQHF. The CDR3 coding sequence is TGTGCCAGCTCACCCGGGAGGGACCAGCCCCAGCATTTT.

This chain's CDR3 is CASSYQGGPVETQYF. In nucleotides, the CDR3 is TGTGCCAGCAGTTACCAGGGAGGCCCGGTGGAGACCCAGTACTTC. The genes are TRBV6-5 and TRBJ2-5, with a tentative D call TRBD2 (6 bases). Trimming took off 2 bases at V and 5 bases at J, with 15 bases between the two ends. Germline values: CDR1 MNHEY, CDR2 SVGAGI. The CDR3 loop spans 15 amino acids.

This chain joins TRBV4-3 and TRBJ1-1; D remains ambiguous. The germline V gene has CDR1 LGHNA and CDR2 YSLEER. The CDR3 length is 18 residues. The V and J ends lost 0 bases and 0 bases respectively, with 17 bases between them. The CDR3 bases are TGCGCCAGCAGCCAAGATGCGACGCGTACTCGCATGAACACTGAAGCTTTCTTT. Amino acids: CASSQDATRTRMNTEAFF.

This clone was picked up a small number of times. The CDR3 spells CASGGTRQSPETQYF. DNA for the CDR3: TGTGCCAGCGGCGGAACCCGACAGAGCCCGGAGACCCAGTACTTC. The chain couples TRBV27 to TRBJ2-5; maybe TRBD1 (5 bases). V was clipped by 8 bases and J by 5 bases, with 21 bases between them. Per germline, CDR1 MNHEY and CDR2 SMNVEV (reference sequence). The CDR3 spans 15 residues.

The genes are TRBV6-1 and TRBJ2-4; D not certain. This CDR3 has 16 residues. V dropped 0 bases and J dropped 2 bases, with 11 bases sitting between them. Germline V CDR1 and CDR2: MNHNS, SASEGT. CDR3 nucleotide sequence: TGTGCCAGCAGTGAAGCACCCGGGCCTACCAAAAACATTCAGTACTTC. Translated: CASSEAPGPTKNIQYF.

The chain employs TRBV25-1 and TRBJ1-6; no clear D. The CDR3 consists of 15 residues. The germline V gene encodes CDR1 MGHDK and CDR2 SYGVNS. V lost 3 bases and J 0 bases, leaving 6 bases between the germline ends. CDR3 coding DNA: TGTGCCAGCAGTGATAAACACTCCTATAATTCACCCCTCCACTTT. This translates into CASSDKHSYNSPLHF.

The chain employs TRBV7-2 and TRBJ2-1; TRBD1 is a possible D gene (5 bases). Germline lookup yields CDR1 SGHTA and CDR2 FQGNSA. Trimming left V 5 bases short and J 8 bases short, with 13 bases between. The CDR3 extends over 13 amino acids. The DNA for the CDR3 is TGTGCCAGCAGCATCCGACAGAGCGATGAGCAGTTCTTC. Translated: CASSIRQSDEQFF.

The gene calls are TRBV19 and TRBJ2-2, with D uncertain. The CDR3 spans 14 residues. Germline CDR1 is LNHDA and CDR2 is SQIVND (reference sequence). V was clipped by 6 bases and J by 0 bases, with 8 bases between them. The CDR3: CASSGLANTGELFF. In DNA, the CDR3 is TGTGCCAGTAGCGGGTTAGCGAACACCGGGGAGCTGTTTTTT. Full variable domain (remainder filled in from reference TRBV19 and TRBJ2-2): DGGITQSPKYLFRKEGQNVTLSCEQNLNHDAMYWYRQDPGQGLRLIYYSQIVNDFQKGDIAEGYSVSREKKESFPLTVTSAQKNPTAFYLCASSGLANTGELFFGEGSRLTVL.

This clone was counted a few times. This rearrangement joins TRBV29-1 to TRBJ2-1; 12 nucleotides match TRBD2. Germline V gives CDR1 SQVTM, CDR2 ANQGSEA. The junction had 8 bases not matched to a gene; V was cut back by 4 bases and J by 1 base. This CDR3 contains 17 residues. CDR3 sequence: CSVGTSGEFWSYNEQFF. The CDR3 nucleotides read TGCAGCGTTGGGACTAGCGGGGAATTTTGGTCCTACAATGAGCAGTTCTTC.